This T cell receptor beta chain was found in a study of graft-versus-host responses after intestinal transplantation (dated by TCRdb to the early 2020s). As for the study more broadly: Recipients received multivisceral, liver-intestinal, or isolated intestinal transplants. All recipients received anti-thymocyte globulin induction followed by maintenance tacrolimus and steroids for around three years. After intestinal transplantation, graft-versus-host and host-versus-graft alloreactive T cell clones in the graft, circulation and bone marrow were tracked using bulk TCR-beta CDR3 sequencing. To identify alloreactive clones, pre-transplant mixed lymphocyte reaction products were sequenced and then compared with unstimulated pre-transplant donor and recipient T cells. The cohort enrolled under 25 intestinal transplant recipients including one retransplant, and a few patients lacking pretransplant specimens were excluded. Donor T cell macrochimerism was defined as a peak of at least 4% donor T cells among recipient peripheral blood mononuclear cells. Samples from a few later patients were sequenced in-house on an Illumina MiSeq with MiXCR processing rather than by the commercial service.

This specimen's time point label, per the study, means: cells obtained before transplantation from donor or recipient. CD3+CD4+ and CD3+CD8+ populations were FACS-sorted from unstimulated pre-transplant donor and recipient cells taken from spleen or lymph nodes. In this sample, this clone turned up once. Its recognized antigen is unknown. Per-base qualities were not stored, and no clone one base away is much larger. Measured from the cysteine to the phenylalanine, the CDR3 is 15 residues long. The read is trimmed to its CDR3 DNA, 45 bases read in frame from base 1. CDR1 and CDR2 are read off the germline V gene as SGHRS and YFSETQ. V is shortened by 1 base, J by 4 bases, and the region joining them spans 13 bases. Libraries were prepared through the immunoSEQ multiplex PCR assay. In most patients, genomic DNA was isolated using the Qiagen DNeasy Blood and Tissue Kit and sent frozen to Adaptive Biotechnologies for TCR sequencing. For most patients, genomic DNA was subjected to high-throughput TCR-beta CDR3 sequencing by Adaptive Biotechnologies. The authors' pipeline ran thus. Adaptive's ImmunoSEQ software was the source of the TCR sequencing data for approximately 18 patients, while a few other patients were processed with MiXCR and VDJtools. CD4 versus CD8 sorting errors were corrected by removing sequences found in both subsets at a frequency ratio below 5:1. Because the origin of CDR3 nucleotide sequences shared between donor and recipient could not be assigned, those sequences were removed. To be classed as alloreactive, a clone needed at least 2-fold expansion over unstimulated cells and a minimum CFSE-low frequency of 0.002% (template counts) or 0.001% (read counts). Clones were considered mappable if detected in sequenced pre-transplant spleen, lymph node, or MLR CFSE-low populations of the donor or recipient. The cumulative frequency of alloreactive clones was calculated as a percentage of all sequences, weighted by copy number. As stored in TCRdb, this immuneACCESS dataset retains in-frame rearrangements with V and J assigned. A fraction of the clones does not appear; measured against another copy, unresolved V genes explain less than half of the discrepancy, and the remainder lacks a known reason. That table supplies the V and J calls and clone size; D and trimming were determined from the DNA. The sample has roughly 100,000 clones on record, approximately 93% of them singletons. Roughly 1.2% of the sample rests with the top ten.

Study-wide conclusions, independent of this receptor: In patients with donor T cell macrochimerism, the allografts had high GvH to HvG T cell clonal ratios. Peak levels of circulating GvH clones were associated with declines in HvG clones early after transplant. The conclusions were limited by the relatively low number and heterogeneity of the intestinal transplant patients. GvH clones were found in recipient bone marrow, and some of the GvH clones appeared earlier in ileal mucosa or blood, which is consistent with an intestinal mucosal origin.

The source is a human donor who received an intestinal transplant. The V and J genes are TRBV5-1 and TRBJ2-3, with the D call perhaps TRBD1 or TRBD2, as 5 bases match in each case. The sequencing here drew on unstimulated CD8+ T cells sorted from spleen or lymph node cells, taken before intestinal transplant. At the DNA level, the sequence is TGCGCCAGCAGCTTGACCGAGGGGCGTGCAGATACGCAGTATTTT. Its protein reads: CASSLTEGRADTQYF.